Detailed here is one T cell receptor beta chain. The antigen it binds to is not known. Base quality data are lacking; no much larger clone is found one base away. Genomic DNA was isolated from the sorted cells so that the TCRbeta CDR3 region could be sequenced. The immunoSEQ Assay was used to sequence the TCRbeta CDR3 regions. Drawn from immuneACCESS, this table holds only the in-frame rearrangements with V and J called that TCRdb kept. Clones are partly lost; checked studies trace under half to an unresolved V gene and leave the rest unexplained. The sample table lists over 15,000 clones, approximately 87% of them with a count of one. Around a sixth of the sample comes from the top ten. The cysteine opens and the phenylalanine closes a CDR3 of 15 amino acids. Just CDR3 DNA is preserved here, 45 bases in frame from base 1. Unmatched junction bases come to 4, with V trimmed by 2 bases and J by 7 bases. Taken from the germline V gene, the CDR1 and CDR2 loops are MNHEY and SVGAGI.

The trial excluded patients who had a history of autoimmune disease or who were on systemic immunosuppression. Peripheral blood for TCR sequencing was collected from all dose cohorts at baseline, on cycle 4 day 1, and on cycle 7 day 1. Samples were obtained from an open-label, multicenter, first-in-human phase I dose-escalation trial of ivuxolimab. The trial enrolled adults with locally advanced or metastatic head and neck squamous cell, hepatocellular, melanoma or renal cell carcinoma. Before TCR sequencing, CD4+ T cells and CD8+ T cells from peripheral blood were sorted into separate populations. The sample comes from a study of OX40 agonist ivuxolimab in advanced cancers. Looking at the study overall: Ivuxolimab was a fully human IgG2 agonistic monoclonal antibody targeting the costimulatory receptor OX40 (CD134). Intravenous ivuxolimab was administered to patients every 2 weeks at six dose levels: 0.01, 0.1, 0.3, 1.5, 3 and 10 mg/kg. Of the approximately 53 patients in dose escalation, around 19 had hepatocellular carcinoma, approximately 15 had melanoma, 9 had renal cell carcinoma and 9 had head and neck cancer. In the dose-escalation cohort, 75% to 90% of patients were male, and the mean age was roughly 56 years with a range of about 20 to 79. Patients were allowed to have had prior anti-PD-1, anti-PD-L1 or anti-CTLA-4 therapy, and about 40% of the dose-escalation patients had been treated with checkpoint inhibitors. Partial responses were achieved by three dose-escalation patients, of whom one had hepatocellular carcinoma and two had cutaneous melanoma. The point of sequencing TCRbeta in the periphery was to test whether ivuxolimab changed TCR sequence diversity and drove clonal T-cell expansion. The paper reports the monotherapy dose-escalation portion (N = 52 patients) of the phase I ivuxolimab trial.

The full study reports these points: Clonal expansion of both CD4+ and CD8+ blood T cells was observed from baseline to week 6 at doses 0.1 to 3.0 mg/kg. Partial responders in the 0.1-3.0 mg/kg groups had among the lowest normalized peripheral clonal expansion, especially among CD8+ T cells. The antigen specificity of the peripheral T cells that underwent clonal expansion was not determined. Low levels of normalized T-cell clonal expansion were also shown by some nonresponding patients. On average, CD8+ T cells showed more expanded clones than CD4+ T cells after ivuxolimab.

The sequence came from an adult with an advanced solid tumor such as melanoma, head and neck, liver or kidney cancer. The chain was built from TRBV6-5 and TRBJ2-1; 11 bases in between match TRBD2. The starting material was CD4+ or CD8+ T cells sorted from blood, obtained in a trial of the OX40 agonist ivuxolimab. CDR3 reads: CASSYGGLAENEQFF. The DNA reads TGTGCCAGCAGTTACGGGGGACTAGCGGAGAATGAGCAGTTCTTC.